Below, 23 T cell receptor beta chains from the same sample are listed, as sequenced in a study of shared clonotypes between healthy human individuals. CD8 cells classed as naive were CD45RO-negative and positively selected for CCR7, excluding terminally differentiated effector memory CD45RA+ cells. Sequenced by immunoSEQ multiplex PCR; TCRdb stores in-frame clones only, minus some. Here the sample spans about 2.1 million clones, approximately 92% being singletons. The sample was naive CD8+ T cells from PBMCs. The origin of the receptors is a man between 18 and 29 years old in good health. Some clones in this sample may be carry-over from other donors' samples.

The rearrangement joins TRBV5-1 to TRBJ2-1, with D maybe TRBD2 (6 bases). The germline CDR1 and CDR2 sequences are SGHRS and YFSETQ. The CDR3 extends over 14 amino acids. V dropped 1 base and J dropped 3 bases, with 8 bases sitting between them. The CDR3: CASSLLGGYNEQFF. Here the CDR3 DNA reads TGCGCCAGCAGCTTGTTGGGAGGCTACAATGAGCAGTTCTTC.

As for this clone: The same CDR3 is also encoded by other DNA sequences in this sample. V is TRBV10-3 and J is TRBJ2-7; TRBD2 matches at 14 bases. Germline values: CDR1 ENHRY, CDR2 SYGVKD. This CDR3 contains 15 residues. With V trimmed by 6 bases and J by 7 bases, 8 bases remained unmatched. As DNA, the CDR3 is TGTGCCATCAGCGACCCGGGACTAGCGGGAGATGAGCAGTACTTC. It specifies CAISDPGLAGDEQYF.

V gene TRBV19 combines with J gene TRBJ2-5, with D perhaps given as TRBD1 or TRBD2 (5 bases each). The CDR3 covers 14 residues. Trimming shortened V by 3 bases and J by 9 bases, and 17 bases separated the two germline ends. CDR1 LNHDA and CDR2 SQIVND come from the germline V gene (reference sequence). In DNA, the CDR3 is TGTGCCAGTAGTATCCGCCGGGACCCCGGGGCCCAGTACTTC. It specifies CASSIRRDPGAQYF.

The CDR3 region is CASSPSTGSGLFF. The CDR3 DNA sequence: TGTGCCAGCAGCCCTTCGACAGGGTCGGGGCTGTTTTTT. This chain uses TRBV9 with TRBJ2-2, with TRBD1 matching 7 bases. Germline CDR1 reads SGDLS; CDR2 reads YYNGEE. V trimming: 4 bases; J trimming: 13 bases; junction bases outside the gene matches: 10. This CDR3 has 13 amino acids.

Comments on this clone: This sample also contains other DNA sequences that code for the same CDR3. This chain uses TRBV28 with TRBJ2-5; no clear D gene. The V end was cut by 3 bases, the J end by 1 base, with 3 bases between. The CDR3 loop spans 12 amino acids. CDR1 is MDHEN and CDR2 is SYDVKM in the germline V gene. CDR3 sequence: CASSLSQETQYF. Here the CDR3 DNA reads TGTGCCAGCAGTTTGTCCCAAGAGACCCAGTACTTC.

The genes are TRBV5-8 and TRBJ2-7; D remains unclear. Trimming took 7 bases from V and 3 from J, leaving 8 bases between them. The CDR3 totals 11 residues. The germline V gene encodes CDR1 SGHTS and CDR2 YDEGEE. CDR3 loop: CASRAIYEQYF. The CDR3 DNA is TGTGCCAGCCGGGCCATCTACGAGCAGTACTTC.

The genes are TRBV27 and TRBJ2-4, with TRBD2 as a possible D gene (6 bases). Between the trimmed V and J ends, which lost 6 bases and 2 bases, there was a span of 11 bases. This CDR3 spans 14 amino acids. Germline V gives CDR1 MNHEY, CDR2 SMNVEV (reference sequence). The CDR3 DNA is TGTGCCAGCAGAGCCCTAGCGACCAAAAACATTCAGTACTTC. As protein: CASRALATKNIQYF.

The J gene is TRBJ2-2, the V gene TRBV4-1; D gene ambiguous. This CDR3 is built from 13 residues. V gave up 4 bases and J gave up 2 bases, with 5 bases separating them. CDR1 and CDR2 (germline): MGHRA, YSYEKL. The CDR3: CASSPENTGELFF. CDR3 nucleotide sequence: TGCGCCAGCAGCCCCGAAAACACCGGGGAGCTGTTTTTT.

This chain uses TRBV6-5 with TRBJ2-3, with 9 positions matching TRBD2. V lost 2 bases to trimming and J lost 4 bases; unmatched junction nucleotides: 1. Germline V gene sequence: CDR1 MNHEY, CDR2 SVGAGI. The CDR3 runs to 14 residues. This chain's CDR3 is CASSYEREADTQYF. The CDR3 DNA is TGTGCCAGCAGTTACGAGCGGGAGGCAGATACGCAGTATTTT.

Comments on this clone: Other DNA sequences in this specimen translate into the identical CDR3. V is TRBV9 and J is TRBJ2-7; 7 bases match TRBD1. From germline, CDR1 is SGDLS and CDR2 YYNGEE. The CDR3 is made up of 14 amino acids. V lost 2 bases and J lost 2; bases outside the gene matches: 4. This CDR3 is CASSVGDRPYEQYF. For the CDR3, the DNA is TGTGCCAGCAGCGTGGGGGACAGACCCTACGAGCAGTACTTC.

The rearrangement joins TRBV30 to TRBJ1-1; D might be TRBD1 (5 bases). V shed 8 bases and J shed 2 bases, with 12 bases lying between them. Germline V lookup: CDR1 GTSNPN, CDR2 SVGIG (reference sequence). The CDR3 is 12 residues long. The CDR3 DNA reads TGTGCCGGAAGACGGGACAACACTGAAGCTTTCTTT. The encoded protein is CAGRRDNTEAFF.

The chain employs TRBV28 and TRBJ2-1, with unresolved D. The V and J ends lost 8 bases and 0 bases respectively, with 8 bases between them. CDR1 is MDHEN and CDR2 is SYDVKM in the germline V gene. There are 13 residues in the CDR3. CDR3 protein: CASASSSYNEQFF. DNA of the CDR3: TGTGCCAGCGCGTCGAGCTCCTACAATGAGCAGTTCTTC.

The chain links TRBV27 to TRBJ2-1, with D perhaps TRBD1 or TRBD2 (5 bases each). CDR3 size: 11 residues. The V end lost 11 bases, the J end lost 9 bases, and 14 bases lay between the germline ends. Germline-derived CDR1 and CDR2 are MNHEY and SMNVEV (reference sequence). The CDR3 DNA follows: TGTGCCGTCCGAGGGGATCTTGAGCAGTTCTTC. Amino acids: CAVRGDLEQFF.

Points on this clone: Different DNA sequences within this sample yield the same CDR3. The chain joins TRBV14 to TRBJ1-1; D is unclear. Looked up from germline, CDR1 is SGHDN and CDR2 is FVKESK. CDR3 length equals 13 residues. V lost 1 base to trimming and J lost 1 base, with 4 bases between them. The chain's CDR3 is CASSQAWNTEAFF. The CDR3 DNA reads as TGTGCCAGCAGCCAAGCGTGGAACACTGAAGCTTTCTTT. Supplemented by reference TRBV14 and TRBJ1-1, the full variable domain reads EAGVTQFPSHSVIEKGQTVTLRCDPISGHDNLYWYRRVMGKEIKFLLHFVKESKQDESGMPNNRFLAERTGGTYSTLKVQPAELEDSGVYFCASSQAWNTEAFFGQGTRLTVV.

Note on this clone: In the same sample, other DNA sequences code for this CDR3. This rearrangement joins TRBV25-1 to TRBJ2-7; 7 nucleotides align to TRBD2. Looked up from germline, CDR1 is MGHDK and CDR2 is SYGVNS. This CDR3 is 13 amino acids long. V lost 1 base to trimming and J lost 4 bases; unmatched junction nucleotides: 1. CDR3: CASSEFGGYEQYF. The CDR3 nucleotides are TGTGCCAGCAGTGAATTCGGGGGGTACGAGCAGTACTTC.

The genes are TRBV7-2 and TRBJ2-1; 12 nucleotides match TRBD2. V gave up 3 bases and J gave up 2 bases; unmatched junction bases: 11. The V gene's germline CDR1 is SGHTA and CDR2 FQGNSA. The CDR3 has 19 residues. CDR3 sequence: CASSFPPDPSGRAYNEQFF. Written as DNA, the CDR3 is TGTGCCAGCAGCTTCCCCCCTGACCCTAGCGGGAGGGCCTACAATGAGCAGTTCTTC.

V is TRBV6-5 and J is TRBJ2-1; D is ambiguous. Trimming pared 6 bases from V and 0 bases from J, leaving 12 bases between. Germline values: CDR1 MNHEY, CDR2 SVGAGI. CDR3 length: 15 amino acids. In DNA, the CDR3 is TGTGCCAGCAGGCGGTCCGCTAGCTCCTACAATGAGCAGTTCTTC. Translated: CASRRSASSYNEQFF.

Worth noting for this clone: Other nucleotide sequences from this sample produce the same CDR3. This chain links TRBV7-2 with TRBJ2-7; tentatively, D is TRBD2 (5 bases). The V gene's germline CDR1 is SGHTA and CDR2 FQGNSA. The ends were cut back, 3 bases at V and 7 bases at J, with 10 bases in the middle. The CDR3 sequence is 12 residues long. The CDR3 bases are TGTGCCAGCAGCTTCCTAGGCGGGGAGCAGTACTTC. This codes for CASSFLGGEQYF.

The gene calls are TRBV12-2 and TRBJ1-5; no check of the table's D call, TRBD1, against the DNA was made. TRBV12-2 is a known pseudogene. This CDR3 comprises 13 residues. CDR3 in amino acids: CASRFPGSQPQHF. The CDR3 DNA is TGTGCAAGTCGCTTCCCAGGGTCTCAGCCCCAGCATTTT.

The CDR3 nucleotides read TGTGCCAGCAGGACAACAGGGATGGGGGCTGAAGCTTTCTTT. Translation: CASRTTGMGAEAFF. V gene TRBV27 combines with J gene TRBJ1-1; D is perhaps TRBD1 (6 bases). The CDR3 consists of 14 residues. Trimming shortened V by 6 bases and J by 6 bases, and 17 bases separated the two germline ends. CDR1 and CDR2 from the germline V gene are MNHEY and SMNVEV (reference sequence).

Comments on this clone: Other DNA sequences of this sample code for an identical CDR3. The chain carries TRBV7-9 and TRBJ1-1; the D is unclear. This CDR3 has 12 residues. Germline V CDR1 and CDR2: SEHNR, FQNEAQ (reference sequence). V lost 5 bases and J 3 bases, leaving 7 bases between the germline ends. CDR3 nucleotide sequence: TGTGCCAGCAGCGCCGGGGACACTGAAGCTTTCTTT. It translates to CASSAGDTEAFF.

The CDR3 reads CASTRTSSTDTQYF. The CDR3 nucleotides read TGTGCCAGCACCCGGACCTCCAGCACAGATACGCAGTATTTT. The chain has TRBV11-3 and TRBJ2-3, with D unresolved. The CDR3 extends over 14 amino acids. Deletions cut 7 bases from V and 0 bases from J, with 11 bases between. Germline values: CDR1 SGHNT, CDR2 YENEEA.

The chain links TRBV7-9 to TRBJ2-7; possibly TRBD2 for D (6 bases). The V and J ends lost 5 bases and 6 bases respectively, with 20 bases between them. There are 15 residues in the CDR3. Germline CDR1 is SEHNR and CDR2 is FQNEAQ (reference sequence). The CDR3 bases are TGTGCCAGCAGCCCCGCCGGGGGAGTAGTGGGCGAGCAGTACTTC. Protein product: CASSPAGGVVGEQYF.